This T cell receptor (beta chain) was sequenced for a study of blood T cell repertoires in COVID-19. Study-wide context: Sites in the United States, Italy and Spain provided acute and convalescent COVID-19 samples. Sources were T cells, B-cell-depleted T cells, or PBMCs; the material itself was cDNA or gDNA.

Authors' methods: Amplified reference gene primers provided the basis for estimating nucleated cell counts. The data were produced by immunoSEQ multiplex PCR, yet TCRdb's version contains in-frame clones alone and is incomplete. That table is the source of V, J and clone size, and D and trimming were worked out from the DNA. Counted here are about 230,000 clones, 83% occurring once; the ten biggest clones make up under 3%. The CDR3 loop spans 15 amino acids. V lost 7 bases to trimming and J lost 8 bases, with 23 bases between them. The germline CDR1 and CDR2 sequences are MNHEY and SVGEGT. The chain couples TRBV6-2 or TRBV6-3 to TRBJ1-2; possibly TRBD1 for D (6 bases). The TCR originated in a woman aged 70-85 years with active or convalescent COVID-19. The sequenced material came from peripheral blood. CDR3 amino acids: CASTPQGIPPGGYTF. The CDR3 DNA sequence: TGTGCCAGCACCCCCCAGGGGATTCCCCCAGGGGGCTACACCTTC.